This TCR beta chain emerged from a study of shared clonotypes between healthy human individuals. TCRdb's table, derived via immunoSEQ multiplex PCR, lists solely in-frame clones and lacks some. Here the sample spans fewer than 850,000 clones, roughly 87% being singletons. Per the germline V gene, CDR1 is MNHEY and CDR2 is SMNVEV (reference sequence). V trimming: 6 bases; J trimming: 15 bases; junction bases outside the gene matches: 8. The CDR3 length is 11 residues. The study drew all its donors from Caucasian adults living in Nashville, Tennessee. Together with CD45RO+ cells, CCR7-negative CD45RA+ TemRA cells were included in CD8 memory.

This chain uses TRBV27 with TRBJ2-3; TRBD2 matches 8 bases. Source material: memory CD8+ T cells from PBMCs. Subset denoted: CD45RO+ cells pooled with CCR7-negative TemRA cells. The clonotype originates from a man in his late teens or twenties in good health. Some clones in this sample may be carry-over from other donors' samples. CDR3: CASRTGTREYF. In nucleotides, the CDR3 is TGTGCCAGCAGGACCGGGACTAGGGAATATTTT.